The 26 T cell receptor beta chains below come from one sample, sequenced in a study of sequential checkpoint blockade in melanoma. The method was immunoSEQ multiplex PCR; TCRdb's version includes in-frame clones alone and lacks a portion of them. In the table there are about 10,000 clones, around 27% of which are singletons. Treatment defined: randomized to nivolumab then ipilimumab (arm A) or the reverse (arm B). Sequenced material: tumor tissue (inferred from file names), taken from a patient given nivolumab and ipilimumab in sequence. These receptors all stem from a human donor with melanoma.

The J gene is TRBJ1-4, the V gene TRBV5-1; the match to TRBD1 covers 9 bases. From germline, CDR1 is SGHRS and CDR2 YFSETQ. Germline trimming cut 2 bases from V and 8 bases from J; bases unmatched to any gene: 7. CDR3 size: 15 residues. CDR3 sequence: CASSLTGGWGEKLFF. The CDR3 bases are TGCGCCAGCAGCTTAACAGGGGGCTGGGGAGAAAAACTGTTTTTT.

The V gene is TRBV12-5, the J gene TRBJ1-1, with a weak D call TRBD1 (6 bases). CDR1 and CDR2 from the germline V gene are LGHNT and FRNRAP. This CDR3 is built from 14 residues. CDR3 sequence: CASRWGGEGTEAFF. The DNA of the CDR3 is TGTGCCAGCCGGTGGGGGGGCGAAGGCACTGAAGCTTTCTTT.

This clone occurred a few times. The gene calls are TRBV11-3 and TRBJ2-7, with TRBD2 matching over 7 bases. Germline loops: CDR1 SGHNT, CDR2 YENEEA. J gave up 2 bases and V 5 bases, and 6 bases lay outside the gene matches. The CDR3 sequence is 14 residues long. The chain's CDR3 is CASSGLGIPYEQYF. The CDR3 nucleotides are TGTGCCAGCAGCGGACTAGGGATTCCCTACGAGCAGTACTTC.

The CDR3 DNA is TGCGCCAGCAGCCCGCAGGGTAATGGCTACGAGCAGTACTTC. Its translation is CASSPQGNGYEQYF. V is TRBV5-1 and J is TRBJ2-7; D might be TRBD1 (5 bases). Trimming removed 4 bases from V and 3 bases from J, with 14 bases in between. CDR1 SGHRS and CDR2 YFSETQ come from the germline V gene. The length of the CDR3 is 14 residues.

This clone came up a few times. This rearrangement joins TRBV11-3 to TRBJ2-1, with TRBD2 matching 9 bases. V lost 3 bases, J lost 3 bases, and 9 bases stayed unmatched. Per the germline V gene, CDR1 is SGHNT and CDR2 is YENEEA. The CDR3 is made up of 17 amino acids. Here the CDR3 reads CASSLANWRGGYNEQFF. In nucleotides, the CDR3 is TGTGCCAGCAGCTTGGCCAATTGGCGGGGGGGCTACAATGAGCAGTTCTTC.

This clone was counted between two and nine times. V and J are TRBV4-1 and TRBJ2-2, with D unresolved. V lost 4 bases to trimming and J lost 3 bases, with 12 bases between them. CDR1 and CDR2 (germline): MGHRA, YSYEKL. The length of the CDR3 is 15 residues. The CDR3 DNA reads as TGCGCCAGCAGCCCATCTTTCGGGTACACCGGGGAGCTGTTTTTT. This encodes CASSPSFGYTGELFF.

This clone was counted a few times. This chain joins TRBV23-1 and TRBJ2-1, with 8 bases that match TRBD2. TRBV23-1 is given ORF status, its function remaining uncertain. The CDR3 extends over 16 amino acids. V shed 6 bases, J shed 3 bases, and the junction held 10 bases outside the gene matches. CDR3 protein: CASSRDLAGFYNEQFF. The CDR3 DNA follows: TGCGCCAGCAGCCGAGACTTAGCGGGGTTCTACAATGAGCAGTTCTTC.

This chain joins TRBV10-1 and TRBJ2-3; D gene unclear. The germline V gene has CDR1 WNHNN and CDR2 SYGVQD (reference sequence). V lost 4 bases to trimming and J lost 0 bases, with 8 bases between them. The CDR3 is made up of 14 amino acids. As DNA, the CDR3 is TGCGCCAGCAGTGTAGGGAATAGCACAGATACGCAGTATTTT. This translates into CASSVGNSTDTQYF.

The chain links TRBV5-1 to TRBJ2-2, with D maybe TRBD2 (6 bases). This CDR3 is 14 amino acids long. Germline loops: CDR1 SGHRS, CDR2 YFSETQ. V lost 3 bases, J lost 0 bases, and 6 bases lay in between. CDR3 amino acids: CASSWGANTGELFF. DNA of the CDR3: TGCGCCAGCAGCTGGGGGGCGAACACCGGGGAGCTGTTTTTT. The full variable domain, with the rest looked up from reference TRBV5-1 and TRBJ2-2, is KAGVTQTPRYLIKTRGQQVTLSCSPISGHRSVSWYQQTPGQGLQFLFEYFSETQRNKGNFPGRFSGRQFSNSRSEMNVSTLELGDSALYLCASSWGANTGELFFGEGSRLTVL.

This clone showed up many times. The CDR3 DNA sequence: TGTGCCAGCAGCTTAGGTGGGGGAACCACTGAAGCTTTCTTT. Amino acids: CASSLGGGTTEAFF. V is TRBV11-3 and J is TRBJ1-1, with a weak D call TRBD1 (5 bases). The CDR3 contains 14 residues. The V gene's germline CDR1 is SGHNT and CDR2 YENEEA. Trimming removed 1 base at V and 4 bases at J, with 10 bases between.

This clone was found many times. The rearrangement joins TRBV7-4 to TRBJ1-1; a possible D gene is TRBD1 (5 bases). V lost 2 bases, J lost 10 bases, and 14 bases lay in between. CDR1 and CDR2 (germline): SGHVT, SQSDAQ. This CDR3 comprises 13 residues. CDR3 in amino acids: CASSLKVRDVAFF. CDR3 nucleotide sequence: TGTGCCAGCAGCTTAAAGGTCAGGGACGTAGCTTTCTTT. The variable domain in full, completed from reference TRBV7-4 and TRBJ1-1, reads GAGVSQSPRYKVAKRGRDVALRCDSISGHVTLYWYRQTLGQGSEVLTYSQSDAQRDKSGRPSGRFSAERPERSVSTLKIQRTEQGDSAVYLCASSLKVRDVAFFGQGTRLTVV.

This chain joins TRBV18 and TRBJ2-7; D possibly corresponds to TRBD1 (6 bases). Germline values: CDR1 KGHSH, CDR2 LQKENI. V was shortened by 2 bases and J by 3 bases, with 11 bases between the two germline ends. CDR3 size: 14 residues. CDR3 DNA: TGTGCCAGCTCACCATACGGACAGAACTACGAGCAGTACTTC. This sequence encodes CASSPYGQNYEQYF.

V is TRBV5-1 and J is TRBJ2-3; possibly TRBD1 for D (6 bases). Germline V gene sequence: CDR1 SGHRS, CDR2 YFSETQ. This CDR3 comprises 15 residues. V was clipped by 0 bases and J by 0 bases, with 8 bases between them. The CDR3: CASSLVQGSTDTQYF. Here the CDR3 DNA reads TGCGCCAGCAGCTTGGTACAGGGAAGCACAGATACGCAGTATTTT.

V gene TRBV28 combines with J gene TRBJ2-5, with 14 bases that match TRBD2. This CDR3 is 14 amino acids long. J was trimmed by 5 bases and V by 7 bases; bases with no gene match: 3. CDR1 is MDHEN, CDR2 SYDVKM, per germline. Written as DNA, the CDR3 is TGTGCCAGCAAGGGACTAGCGGGGGTCGAGACCCAGTACTTC. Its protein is CASKGLAGVETQYF.

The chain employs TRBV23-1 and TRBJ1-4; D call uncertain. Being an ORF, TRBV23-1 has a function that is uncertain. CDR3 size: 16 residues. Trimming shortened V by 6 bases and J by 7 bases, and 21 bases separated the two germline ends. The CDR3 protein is CASSQDDGEGSEKLFF. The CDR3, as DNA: TGCGCCAGCAGCCAAGATGACGGGGAAGGGAGTGAAAAACTGTTTTTT.

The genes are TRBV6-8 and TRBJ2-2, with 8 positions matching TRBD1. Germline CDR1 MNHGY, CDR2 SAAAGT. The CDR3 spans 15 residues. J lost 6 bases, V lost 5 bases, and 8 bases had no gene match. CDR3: CASSTTGEGPGELFF. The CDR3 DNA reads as TGTGCCAGCAGTACGACAGGGGAAGGTCCCGGGGAGCTGTTTTTT.

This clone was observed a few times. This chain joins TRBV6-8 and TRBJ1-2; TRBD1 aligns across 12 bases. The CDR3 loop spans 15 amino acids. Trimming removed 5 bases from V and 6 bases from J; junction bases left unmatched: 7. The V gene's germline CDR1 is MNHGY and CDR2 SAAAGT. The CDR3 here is CASSGHRDRGHGYTF. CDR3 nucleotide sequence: TGTGCCAGCAGTGGACACCGGGACAGGGGGCATGGCTACACCTTC.

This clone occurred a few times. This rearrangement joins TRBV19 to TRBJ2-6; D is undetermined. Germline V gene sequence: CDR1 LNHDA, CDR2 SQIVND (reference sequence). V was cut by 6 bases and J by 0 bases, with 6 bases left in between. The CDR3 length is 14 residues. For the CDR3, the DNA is TGTGCCAGTAGGTCAGGCTCTGGGGCCAACGTCCTGACTTTC. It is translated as CASRSGSGANVLTF.

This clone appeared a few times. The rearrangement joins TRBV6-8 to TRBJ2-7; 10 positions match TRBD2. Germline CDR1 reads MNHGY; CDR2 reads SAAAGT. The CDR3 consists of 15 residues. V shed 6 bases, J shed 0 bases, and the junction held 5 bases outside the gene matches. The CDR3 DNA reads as TGTGCCAGCAGCCAAGCGGGGGGGCCCTCCTACGAGCAGTACTTC. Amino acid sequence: CASSQAGGPSYEQYF.

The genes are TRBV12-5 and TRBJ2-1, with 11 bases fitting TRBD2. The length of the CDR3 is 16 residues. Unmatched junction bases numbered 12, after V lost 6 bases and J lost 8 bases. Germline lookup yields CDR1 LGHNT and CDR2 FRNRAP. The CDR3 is CASGPSTSGGFYEQFF. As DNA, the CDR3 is TGTGCTAGTGGCCCCTCTACTAGCGGGGGTTTCTATGAGCAGTTCTTC.

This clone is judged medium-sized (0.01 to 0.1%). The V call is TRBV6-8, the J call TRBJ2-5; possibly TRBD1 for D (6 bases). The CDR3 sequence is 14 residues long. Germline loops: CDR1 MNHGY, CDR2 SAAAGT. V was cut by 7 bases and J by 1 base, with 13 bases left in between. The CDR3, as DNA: TGTGCCAGCACCCTCGGCAGGGGCCAAGAGACCCAGTACTTC. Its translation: CASTLGRGQETQYF.

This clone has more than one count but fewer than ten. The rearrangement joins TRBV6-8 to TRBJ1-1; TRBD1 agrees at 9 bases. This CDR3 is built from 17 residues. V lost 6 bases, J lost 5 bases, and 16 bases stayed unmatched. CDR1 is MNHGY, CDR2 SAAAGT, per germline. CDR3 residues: CASSRHNRDRARTEAFF. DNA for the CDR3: TGTGCCAGCAGCCGCCATAACCGGGACAGGGCCCGTACTGAAGCTTTCTTT.

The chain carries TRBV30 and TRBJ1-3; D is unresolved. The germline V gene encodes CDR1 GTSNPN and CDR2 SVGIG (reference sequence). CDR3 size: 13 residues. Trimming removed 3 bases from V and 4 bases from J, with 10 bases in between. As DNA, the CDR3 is TGTGCCTGGAGAGGGAAAGGAGGAAACACCATATATTTT. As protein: CAWRGKGGNTIYF.

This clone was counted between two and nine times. The CDR3 bases are TGTGCCAGCAGCAGAGGAAGGACAGGGAACAATGAGCAGTTCTTC. Translating it yields CASSRGRTGNNEQFF. This chain links TRBV9 with TRBJ2-1; 8 bases agree with TRBD1. V was clipped by 4 bases and J by 5 bases; unmatched bases: 8. CDR3 length: 15 residues. Germline V gene lookup returns CDR1 SGDLS and CDR2 YYNGEE.

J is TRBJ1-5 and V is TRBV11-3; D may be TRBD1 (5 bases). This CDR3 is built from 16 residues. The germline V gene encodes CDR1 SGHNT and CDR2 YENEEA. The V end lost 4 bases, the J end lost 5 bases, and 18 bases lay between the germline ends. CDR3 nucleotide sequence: TGTGCCAGCAGCTGGGGGTCGTGGAGAGGGGATCAGCCCCAGCATTTT. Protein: CASSWGSWRGDQPQHF. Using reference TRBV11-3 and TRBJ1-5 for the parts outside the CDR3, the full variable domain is EAGVVQSPRYKIIEKKQPVAFWCNPISGHNTLYWYLQNLGQGPELLIRYENEEAVDDSQLPKDRFSAERLKGVDSTLKIQPAELGDSAVYLCASSWGSWRGDQPQHFGDGTRLSIL.

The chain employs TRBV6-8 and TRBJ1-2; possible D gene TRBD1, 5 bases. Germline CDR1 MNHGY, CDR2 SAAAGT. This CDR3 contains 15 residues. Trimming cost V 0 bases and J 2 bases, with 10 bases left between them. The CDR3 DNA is TGTGCCAGCAGTTACTCGTCAAAGGGGAACTATGGCTACACCTTC. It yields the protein CASSYSSKGNYGYTF.